The clone carrying this T cell receptor (beta chain) was counted at least ten times. This specimen belongs to a study of T-cell memory formation after mild COVID-19. V dropped 6 bases and J dropped 4 bases, with 12 bases sitting between them. There are 12 residues in the CDR3. Germline V gene data show CDR1 as DFQATT and CDR2 as SNEGSKA (reference sequence). TCRdb used MiXCR to reprocess the 5' RACE reads, holding one entry per CDR3 protein. The table has about 400,000 distinct CDR3 sequences, about a sixth seen once. This chain links TRBV20-1 with TRBJ1-2; weak D call: TRBD1 (6 bases). The sequencing input was PBMCs or a T cell subset sorted from them (not recorded which). This receptor was identified in a young man who had mild COVID-19 (a few samples of this study predate the infection). Cell type and time point are not known. In nucleotides, the CDR3 is TGCAGTGCCCCCCCAGGGGCCTATGGCTACACCTTC. Its translation: CSAPPGAYGYTF.